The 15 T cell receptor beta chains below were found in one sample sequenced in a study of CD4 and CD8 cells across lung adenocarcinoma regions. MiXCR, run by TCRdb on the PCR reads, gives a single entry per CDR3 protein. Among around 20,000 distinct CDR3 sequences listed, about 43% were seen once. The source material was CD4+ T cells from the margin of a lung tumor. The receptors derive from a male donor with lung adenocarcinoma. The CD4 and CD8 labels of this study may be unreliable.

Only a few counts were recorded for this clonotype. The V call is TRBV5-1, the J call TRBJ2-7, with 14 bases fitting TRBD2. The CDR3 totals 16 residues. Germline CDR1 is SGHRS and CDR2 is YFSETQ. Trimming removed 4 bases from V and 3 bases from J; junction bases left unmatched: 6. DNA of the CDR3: TGCGCCAGCAGCCCTGGGACTAGCGGGAGTCGCTACGAGCAGTACTTC. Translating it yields CASSPGTSGSRYEQYF.

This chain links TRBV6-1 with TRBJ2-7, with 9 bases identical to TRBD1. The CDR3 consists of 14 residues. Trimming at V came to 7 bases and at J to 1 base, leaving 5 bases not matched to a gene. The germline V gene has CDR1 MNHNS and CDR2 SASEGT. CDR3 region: CASKTGTGSYEQYF. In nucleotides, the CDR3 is TGTGCCAGCAAGACCGGGACAGGGTCCTACGAGCAGTACTTC.

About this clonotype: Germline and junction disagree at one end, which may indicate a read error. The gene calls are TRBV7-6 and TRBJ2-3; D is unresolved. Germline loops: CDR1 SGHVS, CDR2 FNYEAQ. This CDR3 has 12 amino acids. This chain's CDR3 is CASRRVKDTQYF. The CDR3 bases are TGTGCCAGCCGGCGTGTTAAAGACACGCAGTATTTC. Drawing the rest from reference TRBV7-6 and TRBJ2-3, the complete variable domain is GAGVSQSPRYKVTKRGQDVALRCDPISGHVSLYWYRQALGQGPEFLTYFNYEAQQDKSGLPNDRFSAERPEGSISTLTIQRTEQRDSAMYRCASRRVKDTQYFGPGTRLTVL.

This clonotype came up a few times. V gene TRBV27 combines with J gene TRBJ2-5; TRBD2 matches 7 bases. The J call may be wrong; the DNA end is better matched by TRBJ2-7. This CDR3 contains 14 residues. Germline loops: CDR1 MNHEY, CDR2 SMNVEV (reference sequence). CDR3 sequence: CASKTPGTTYEQYF. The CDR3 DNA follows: TGTGCCAGCAAGACCCCCGGGACTACCTACGAGCAGTACTTC.

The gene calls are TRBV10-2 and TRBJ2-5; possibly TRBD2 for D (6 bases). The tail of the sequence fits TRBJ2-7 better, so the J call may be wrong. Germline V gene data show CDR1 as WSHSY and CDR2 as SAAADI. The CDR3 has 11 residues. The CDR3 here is CASRGLSEQYF. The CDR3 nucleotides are TGCGCCAGCAGGGGACTCAGCGAGCAGTACTTC.

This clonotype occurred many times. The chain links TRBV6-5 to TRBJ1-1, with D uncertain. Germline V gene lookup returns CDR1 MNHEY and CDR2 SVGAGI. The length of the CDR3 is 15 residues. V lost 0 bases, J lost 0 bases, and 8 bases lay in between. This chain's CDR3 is CASSYSIAVNTEAFF. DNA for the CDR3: TGTGCCAGCAGTTACTCGATTGCGGTGAACACTGAAGCTTTCTTT.

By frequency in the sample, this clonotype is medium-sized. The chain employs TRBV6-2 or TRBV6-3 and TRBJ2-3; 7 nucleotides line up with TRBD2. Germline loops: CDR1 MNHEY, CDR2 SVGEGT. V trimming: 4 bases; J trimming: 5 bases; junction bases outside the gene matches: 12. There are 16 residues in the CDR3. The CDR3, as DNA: TGTGCCAGCAGTTTACCAGCGGGAAGGGGTGTAGATACGCAGTATTTT. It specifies CASSLPAGRGVDTQYF.

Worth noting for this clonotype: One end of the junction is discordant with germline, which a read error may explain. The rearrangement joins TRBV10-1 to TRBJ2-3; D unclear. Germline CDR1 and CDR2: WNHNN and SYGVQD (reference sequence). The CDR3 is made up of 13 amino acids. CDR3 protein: CASSGRAKNIQYF. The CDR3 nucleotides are TGCGCCAGCAGTGGTCGGGCCAAAAACATTCAGTACTTT.

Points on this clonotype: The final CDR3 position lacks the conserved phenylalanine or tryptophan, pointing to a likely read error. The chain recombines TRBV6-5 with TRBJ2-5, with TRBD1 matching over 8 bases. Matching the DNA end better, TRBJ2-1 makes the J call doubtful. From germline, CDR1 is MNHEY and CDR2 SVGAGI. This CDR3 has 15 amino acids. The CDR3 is CASSSYDRGGETQFS. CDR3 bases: TGTGCCAGCAGTTCCTACGACAGGGGTGGGGAGACCCAGTTCTCG.

The CDR3 DNA is TGTGCCAGCGCGGGGATCGGGGCCCGCGTCACAGATACGCAGTACTTC. Protein sequence: CASAGIGARVTDTQYF. The chain has TRBV27 and TRBJ2-3, with TRBD2 as a possible D gene (6 bases). The DNA matches TRBJ2-7 better at its end, which makes the J call doubtful. The CDR3 is 16 amino acids. CDR1 and CDR2 from the germline V gene are MNHEY and SMNVEV (reference sequence).

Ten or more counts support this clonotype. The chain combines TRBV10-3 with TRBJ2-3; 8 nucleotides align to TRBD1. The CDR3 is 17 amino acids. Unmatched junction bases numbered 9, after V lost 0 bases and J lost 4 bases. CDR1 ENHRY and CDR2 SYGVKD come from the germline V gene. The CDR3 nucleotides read TGTGCCATCAGTGAGTCGACTCGGGGACAGGTGGCAGATACGCAGTATTTT. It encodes CAISESTRGQVADTQYF.

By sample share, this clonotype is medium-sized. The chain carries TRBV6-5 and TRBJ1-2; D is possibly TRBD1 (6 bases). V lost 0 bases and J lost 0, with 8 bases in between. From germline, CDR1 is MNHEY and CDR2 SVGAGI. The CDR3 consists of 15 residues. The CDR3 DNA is TGTGCCAGCAGTTACTCCCAGGGGACTAACTATGGCTACACCTTC. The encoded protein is CASSYSQGTNYGYTF.

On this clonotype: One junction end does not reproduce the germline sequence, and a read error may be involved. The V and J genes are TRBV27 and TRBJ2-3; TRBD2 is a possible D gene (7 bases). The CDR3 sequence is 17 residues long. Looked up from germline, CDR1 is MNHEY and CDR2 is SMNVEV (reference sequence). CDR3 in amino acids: CASSAGRGGCGPDTQYF. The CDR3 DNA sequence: TGTGCCAGCAGTGCGGGCCGCGGGGGCTGTGGCCCAGATACGCAGTATTTC.

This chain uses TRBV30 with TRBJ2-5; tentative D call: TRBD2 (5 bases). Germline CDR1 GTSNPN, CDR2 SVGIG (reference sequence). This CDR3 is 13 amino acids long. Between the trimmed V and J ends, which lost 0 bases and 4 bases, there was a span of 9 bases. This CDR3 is CAWSVREPETQYF. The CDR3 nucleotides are TGTGCCTGGAGTGTGAGGGAGCCAGAGACCCAGTACTTC.

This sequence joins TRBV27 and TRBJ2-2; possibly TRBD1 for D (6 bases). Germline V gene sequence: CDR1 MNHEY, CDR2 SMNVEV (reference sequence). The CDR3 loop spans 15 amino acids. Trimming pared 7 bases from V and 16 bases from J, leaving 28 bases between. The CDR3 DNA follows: TGTGCCAGCATAGCGCAGGGGCTGGGCACAGGGACGCAGTTTTTT. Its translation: CASIAQGLGTGTQFF.